This entry features one T cell receptor beta chain sequence. This clonotype has only a few counts. This receptor's antigen is unknown. The input lacks base qualities; no much larger clone sits a single base away. The source of the sample is a study of CD8 T cells in ankylosing spondylitis (dated by TCRdb to 2016 to 2017). For the study in its entirety: To find TCR variants linked to disease, the study profiled T cell receptor beta repertoires in ankylosing spondylitis patients and healthy donors. Peripheral blood was sampled, and synovial fluid was additionally collected from ankylosing spondylitis patients. In total, the full study cohort was made up of approximately 99 healthy donors and some 26 ankylosing spondylitis patients.

V is reduced by 6 bases and J by 7 bases, leaving a spacing of 14 bases between them. The CDR3, cysteine through phenylalanine, is 13 amino acids long. Only the CDR3 part of the read is kept: 39 bases, read in frame from the first base. Via the germline V gene (reference sequence), CDR1 is MNHEY and CDR2 SMNVEV. The reads were generated on an Illumina HiSeq 2500. Quantitative 5'-RACE with molecular barcodes was used to prepare TCR beta libraries. Under the source paper's analysis protocol: A new computational method, built on a probabilistic model of VDJ rearrangement, was used to identify disease-linked TCR variants. The raw public reads went through TCRdb reprocessing: fastp at Q25, MiXCR clone calling, in-frame beta chains kept. Rows are unified per CDR3 protein, each entry keeping the most common DNA and genes. The V and J calls were not made by the authors but by TCRdb's processing. For this sample the table gives some 100,000 distinct CDR3 sequences, of which roughly 9% were detected only once. Jointly, the top ten make up roughly 29% of the sample.

General conclusions and limits of the study: In peripheral blood, the disease-linked clones were found at relatively low frequencies and had a CD8+ phenotype. Some TCR beta motif variants had previously been reported in synovial fluid and blood of reactive arthritis patients, which suggested common disease-initiation mechanisms. Blood from ankylosing spondylitis patients appeared to be characterized by a TCR beta motif composed of several highly homologous amino acid variants. The disease-linked clones were reported to be significantly enriched in matched synovial fluid samples from ankylosing spondylitis patients.

Sequenced material: blood, either unsorted or a sorted T cell fraction (not recorded which). This clonotype was obtained from a male donor with ankylosing spondylitis. The rearrangement joined TRBV27 to TRBJ2-3, with the D gene call left open. Read as DNA, the sequence is TGTGCCAGCAGCTTAAGTCTGGGGTATACGCAGTATTTT. It codes for CASSLSLGYTQYF.